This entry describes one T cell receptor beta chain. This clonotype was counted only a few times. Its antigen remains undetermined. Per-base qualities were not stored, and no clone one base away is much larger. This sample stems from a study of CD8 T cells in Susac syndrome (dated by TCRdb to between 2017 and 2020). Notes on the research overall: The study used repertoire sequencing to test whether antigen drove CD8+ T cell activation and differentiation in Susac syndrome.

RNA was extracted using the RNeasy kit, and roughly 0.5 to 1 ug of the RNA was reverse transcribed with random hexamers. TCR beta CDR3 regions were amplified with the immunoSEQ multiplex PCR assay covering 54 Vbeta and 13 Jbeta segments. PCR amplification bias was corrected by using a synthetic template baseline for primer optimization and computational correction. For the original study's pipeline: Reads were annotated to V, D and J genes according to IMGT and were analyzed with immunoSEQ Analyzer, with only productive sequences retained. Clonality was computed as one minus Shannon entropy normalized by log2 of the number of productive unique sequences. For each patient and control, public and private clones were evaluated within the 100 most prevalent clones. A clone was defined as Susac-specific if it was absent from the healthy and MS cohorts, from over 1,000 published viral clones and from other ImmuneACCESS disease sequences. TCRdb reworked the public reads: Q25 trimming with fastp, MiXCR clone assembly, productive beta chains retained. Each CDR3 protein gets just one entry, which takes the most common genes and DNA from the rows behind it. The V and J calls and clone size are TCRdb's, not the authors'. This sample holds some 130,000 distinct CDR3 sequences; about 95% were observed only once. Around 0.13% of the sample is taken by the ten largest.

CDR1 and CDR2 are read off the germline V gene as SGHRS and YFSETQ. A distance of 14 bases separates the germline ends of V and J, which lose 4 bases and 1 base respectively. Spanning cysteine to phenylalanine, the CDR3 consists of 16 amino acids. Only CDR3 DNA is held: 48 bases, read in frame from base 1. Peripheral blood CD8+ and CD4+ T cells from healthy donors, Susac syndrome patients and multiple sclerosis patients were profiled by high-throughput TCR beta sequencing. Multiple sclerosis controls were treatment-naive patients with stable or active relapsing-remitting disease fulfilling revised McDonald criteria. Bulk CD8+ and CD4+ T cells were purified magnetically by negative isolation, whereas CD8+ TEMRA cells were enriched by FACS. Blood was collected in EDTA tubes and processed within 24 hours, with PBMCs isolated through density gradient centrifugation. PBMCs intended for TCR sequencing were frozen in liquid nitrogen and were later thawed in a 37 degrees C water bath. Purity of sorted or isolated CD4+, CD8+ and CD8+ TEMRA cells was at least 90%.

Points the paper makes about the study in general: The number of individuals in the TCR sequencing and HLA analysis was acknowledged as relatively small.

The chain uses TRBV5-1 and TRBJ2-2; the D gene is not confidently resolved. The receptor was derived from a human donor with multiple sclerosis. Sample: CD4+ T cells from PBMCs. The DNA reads TGCGCCAGCAGCCGGAAGAGCGCCGGGAACACCGGGGAGCTGTTTTTT. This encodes CASSRKSAGNTGELFF.